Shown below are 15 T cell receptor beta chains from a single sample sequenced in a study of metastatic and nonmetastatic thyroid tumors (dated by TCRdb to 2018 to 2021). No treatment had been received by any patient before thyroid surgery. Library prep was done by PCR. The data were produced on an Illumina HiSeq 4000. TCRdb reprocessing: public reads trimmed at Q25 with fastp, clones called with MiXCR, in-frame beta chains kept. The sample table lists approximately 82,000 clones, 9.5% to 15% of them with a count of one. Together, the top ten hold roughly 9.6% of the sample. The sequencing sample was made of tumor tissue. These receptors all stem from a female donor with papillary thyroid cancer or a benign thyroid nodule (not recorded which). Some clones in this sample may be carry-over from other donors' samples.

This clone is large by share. The CDR3 is CASSDGGGTQYF. CDR3 sequence (DNA): TGTGCCAGCAGTGATGGGGGGGGTACGCAGTATTTT. V usage is TRBV6-1 and J usage is TRBJ2-3, with TRBD2 identical over 7 bases. J lost 8 bases, V lost 3 bases, and 2 bases had no gene match. This CDR3 is 12 amino acids long. Germline V CDR1 and CDR2: MNHNS, SASEGT.

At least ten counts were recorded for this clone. CDR3 bases: TGCGCCAGCAGCTTCCCCGGGACTGAAGCTTTCTTT. The encoded protein is CASSFPGTEAFF. The rearrangement joins TRBV5-1 to TRBJ1-1, with D uncertain. Trimming took 2 bases from V and 5 from J, leaving 7 bases between them. CDR3 length equals 12 residues. The germline CDR1 and CDR2 sequences are SGHRS and YFSETQ.

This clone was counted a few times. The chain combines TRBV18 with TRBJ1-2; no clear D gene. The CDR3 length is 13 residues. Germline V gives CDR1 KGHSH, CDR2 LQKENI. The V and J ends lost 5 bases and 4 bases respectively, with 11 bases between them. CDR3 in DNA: TGTGCCAGCTCAAAGATTGCGACCTATGGCTACACCTTC. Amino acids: CASSKIATYGYTF.

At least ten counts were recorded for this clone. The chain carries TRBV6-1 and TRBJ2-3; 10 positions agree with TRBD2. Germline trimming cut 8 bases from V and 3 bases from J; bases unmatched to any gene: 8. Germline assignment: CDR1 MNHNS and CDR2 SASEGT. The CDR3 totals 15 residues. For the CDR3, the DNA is TGTGCCAGCCAAGTACAGGGACTAGCGACAGATACGCAGTATTTT. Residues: CASQVQGLATDTQYF.

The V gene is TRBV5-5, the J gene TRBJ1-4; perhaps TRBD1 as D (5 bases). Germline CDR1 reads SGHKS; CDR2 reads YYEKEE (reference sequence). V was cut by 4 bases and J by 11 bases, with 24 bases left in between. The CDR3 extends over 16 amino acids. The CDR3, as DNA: TGTGCCAGCAGCCCCTCATGGACAAGACAGACAAAGAAACTGTTTTTT. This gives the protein CASSPSWTRQTKKLFF.

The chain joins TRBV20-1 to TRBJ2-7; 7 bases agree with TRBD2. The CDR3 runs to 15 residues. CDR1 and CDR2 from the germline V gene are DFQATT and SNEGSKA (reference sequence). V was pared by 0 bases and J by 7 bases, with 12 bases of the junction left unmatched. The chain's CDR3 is CSARDGEGGPYEQYF. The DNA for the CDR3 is TGCAGTGCTAGAGATGGGGAGGGAGGGCCTTATGAGCAGTACTTC.

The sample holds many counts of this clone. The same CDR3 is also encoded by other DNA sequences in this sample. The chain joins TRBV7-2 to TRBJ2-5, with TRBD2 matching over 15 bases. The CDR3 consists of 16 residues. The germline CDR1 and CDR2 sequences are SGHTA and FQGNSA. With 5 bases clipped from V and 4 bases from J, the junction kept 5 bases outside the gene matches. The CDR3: CASSPRTSGGGETQYF. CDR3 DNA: TGTGCCAGCAGCCCCCGGACTAGCGGGGGGGGAGAGACCCAGTACTTC.

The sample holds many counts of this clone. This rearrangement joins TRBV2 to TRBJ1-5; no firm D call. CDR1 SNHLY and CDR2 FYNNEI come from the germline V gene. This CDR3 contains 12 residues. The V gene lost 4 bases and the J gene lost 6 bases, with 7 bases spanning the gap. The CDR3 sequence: CASSVELQPQHF. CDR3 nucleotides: TGTGCCAGCAGTGTAGAGCTTCAGCCCCAGCATTTT.

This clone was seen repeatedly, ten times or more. CDR3 protein: CASSLVVHSYEQYF. For the CDR3, the DNA is TGTGCCAGCAGCTTAGTGGTTCACTCCTACGAGCAGTACTTC. This chain joins TRBV7-2 and TRBJ2-7; D uncertain. The V gene lost 1 base and the J gene lost 0 bases, with 7 bases spanning the gap. The CDR3 is 14 amino acids. Germline assignment: CDR1 SGHTA and CDR2 FQGNSA.

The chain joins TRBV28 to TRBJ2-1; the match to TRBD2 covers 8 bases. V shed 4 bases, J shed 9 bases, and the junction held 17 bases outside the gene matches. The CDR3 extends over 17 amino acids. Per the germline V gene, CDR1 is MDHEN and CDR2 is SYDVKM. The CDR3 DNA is TGTGCCAGCAGTTCGCCCACACTAGCGGACGAGGTGGGTGAGCAGTTCTTC. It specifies CASSSPTLADEVGEQFF.

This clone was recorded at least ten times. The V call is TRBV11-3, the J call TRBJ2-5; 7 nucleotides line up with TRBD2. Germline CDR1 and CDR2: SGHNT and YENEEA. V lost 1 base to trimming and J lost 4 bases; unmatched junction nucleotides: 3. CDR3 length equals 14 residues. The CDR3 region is CASSLGEGGETQYF. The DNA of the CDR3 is TGTGCCAGCAGCTTAGGGGAGGGCGGAGAGACCCAGTACTTC.

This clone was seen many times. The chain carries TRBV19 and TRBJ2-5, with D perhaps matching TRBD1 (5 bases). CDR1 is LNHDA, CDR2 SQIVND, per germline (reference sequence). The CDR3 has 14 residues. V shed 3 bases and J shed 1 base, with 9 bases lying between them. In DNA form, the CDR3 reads TGTGCCAGTAGTATGGGCAGGGCCCAAGAGACCCAGTACTTC. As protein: CASSMGRAQETQYF.

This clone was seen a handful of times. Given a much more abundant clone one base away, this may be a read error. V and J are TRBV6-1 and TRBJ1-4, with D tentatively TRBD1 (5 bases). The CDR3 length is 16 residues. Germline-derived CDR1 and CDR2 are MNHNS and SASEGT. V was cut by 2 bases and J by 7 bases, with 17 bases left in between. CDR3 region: CASSEYSGGVGEKLFF. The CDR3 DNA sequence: TGTGCCAGCAGTGAATACAGCGGAGGGGTTGGTGAAAAACTGTTTTTT.

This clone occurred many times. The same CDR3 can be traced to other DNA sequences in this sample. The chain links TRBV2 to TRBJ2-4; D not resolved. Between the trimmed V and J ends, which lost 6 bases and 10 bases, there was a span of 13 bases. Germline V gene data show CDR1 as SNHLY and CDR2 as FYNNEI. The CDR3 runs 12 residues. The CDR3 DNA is TGTGCCAGCAGCGCGGAACCTCCGATTCAGTACTTC. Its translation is CASSAEPPIQYF.

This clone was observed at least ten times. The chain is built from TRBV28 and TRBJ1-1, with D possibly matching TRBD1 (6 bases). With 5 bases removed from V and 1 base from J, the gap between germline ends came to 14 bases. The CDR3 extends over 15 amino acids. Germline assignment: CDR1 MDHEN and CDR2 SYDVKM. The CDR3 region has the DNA TGTGCCAGCAGTCTCCCAGGGGCTACGAACACTGAAGCTTTCTTT. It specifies CASSLPGATNTEAFF.